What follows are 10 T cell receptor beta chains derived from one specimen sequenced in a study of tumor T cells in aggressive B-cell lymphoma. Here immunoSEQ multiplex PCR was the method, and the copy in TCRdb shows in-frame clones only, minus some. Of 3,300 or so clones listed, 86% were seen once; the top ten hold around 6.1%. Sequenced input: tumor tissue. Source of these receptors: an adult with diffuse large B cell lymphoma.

The DNA of the CDR3 is TGTGCCAGCAGCGAGACTAGCGGGAGGAGGGACGAGCAGTACTTC. The encoded protein is CASSETSGRRDEQYF. The chain uses TRBV21-1 and TRBJ2-5; the table's D call TRBD2 went unverified against the DNA. The closer fit of TRBJ2-7 to the DNA end suggests the J call may be wrong. TRBV21-1 is listed as a pseudogene. CDR3 length equals 15 residues.

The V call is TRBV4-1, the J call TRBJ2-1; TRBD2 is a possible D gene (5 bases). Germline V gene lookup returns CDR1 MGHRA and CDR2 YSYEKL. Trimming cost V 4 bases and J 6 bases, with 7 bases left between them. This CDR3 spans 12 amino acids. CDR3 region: CASSRGGNEQFF. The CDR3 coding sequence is TGCGCCAGCAGCCGAGGAGGCAATGAGCAGTTCTTC.

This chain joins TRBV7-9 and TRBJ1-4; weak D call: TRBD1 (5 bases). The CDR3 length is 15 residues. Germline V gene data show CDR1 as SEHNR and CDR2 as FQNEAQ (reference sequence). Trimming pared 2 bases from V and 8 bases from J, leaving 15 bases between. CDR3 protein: CASSLLGEGKEKLFF. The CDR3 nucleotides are TGTGCCAGCAGCTTACTGGGGGAGGGTAAAGAAAAACTGTTTTTT.

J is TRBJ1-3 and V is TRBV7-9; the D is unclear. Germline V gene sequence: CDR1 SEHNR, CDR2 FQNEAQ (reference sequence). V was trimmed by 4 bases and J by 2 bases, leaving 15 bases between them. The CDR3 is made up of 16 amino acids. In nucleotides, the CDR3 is TGTGCCAGCAGCTACCGACAAGTATTGCCTGGAAACACCATATATTTT. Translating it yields CASSYRQVLPGNTIYF.

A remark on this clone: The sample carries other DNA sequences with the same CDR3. Here the CDR3 reads CASSFTQDNEQFF. CDR3 DNA: TGTGCCAGCAGTTTTACACAGGACAATGAGCAGTTCTTC. The gene calls are TRBV27 and TRBJ2-1, with a weak D call TRBD1 (5 bases). The germline V and J ends were trimmed by 3 bases and 5 bases, with 8 bases remaining between them. The germline V gene encodes CDR1 MNHEY and CDR2 SMNVEV (reference sequence). The CDR3 covers 13 residues.

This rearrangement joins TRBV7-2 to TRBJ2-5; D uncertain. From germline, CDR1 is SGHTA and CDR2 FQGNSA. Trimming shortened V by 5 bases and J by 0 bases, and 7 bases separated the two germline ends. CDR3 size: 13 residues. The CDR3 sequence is CASSTEYQETQYF. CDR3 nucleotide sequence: TGTGCCAGCAGCACAGAGTACCAAGAGACCCAGTACTTC.

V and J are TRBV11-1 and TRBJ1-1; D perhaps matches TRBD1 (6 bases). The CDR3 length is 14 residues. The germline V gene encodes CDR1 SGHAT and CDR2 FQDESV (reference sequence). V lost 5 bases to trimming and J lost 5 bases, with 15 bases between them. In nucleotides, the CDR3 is TGTGCCAGCAGCCAAGACAGGCTGGGGACTGAAGCTTTCTTT. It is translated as CASSQDRLGTEAFF.

The DNA for the CDR3 is TGTGCCAGCAAGAAGGACAGGGGGAATCAGCCCCAGCATTTT. Translation gives CASKKDRGNQPQHF. The chain couples TRBV2 to TRBJ1-5, with 10 bases that match TRBD1. Germline V gene lookup returns CDR1 SNHLY and CDR2 FYNNEI. The J segment lost 4 bases and the V segment lost 7 bases, leaving 4 bases of the junction unmatched. The CDR3 consists of 14 residues.

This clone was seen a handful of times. The CDR3 DNA reads TGTGCCAGCACTCAGGGTGCCACTGAAGCTTTCTTT. It codes for CASTQGATEAFF. The V call is TRBV6-6, the J call TRBJ1-1, with D maybe TRBD1 (5 bases). Germline lookup yields CDR1 MNHNY and CDR2 SVGAGI (reference sequence). Between the trimmed V and J ends, which lost 7 bases and 4 bases, there was a span of 10 bases. This CDR3 has 12 residues.

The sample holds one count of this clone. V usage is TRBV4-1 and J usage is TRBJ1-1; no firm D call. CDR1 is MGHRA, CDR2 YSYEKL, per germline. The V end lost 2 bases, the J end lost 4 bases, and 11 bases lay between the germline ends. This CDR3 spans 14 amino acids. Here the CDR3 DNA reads TGCGCCAGCAGCCAACCCTCGGGTGGCACTGAAGCTTTCTTT. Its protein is CASSQPSGGTEAFF.